A single sample is the source of the 32 T cell receptor beta chains below, sequenced in a study of identifying expanded T cells in peripheral blood. TCRdb keeps only in-frame clones here, not all; method: immunoSEQ multiplex PCR. The sample has some 97,000 clones; about 90% are singletons. The specimen was blood. The receptor source for this set is a person aged 18 to 75 in good health.

This clone appeared once. The chain couples TRBV6-1 to TRBJ1-1; 7 bases fit TRBD1. J gave up 6 bases and V 7 bases, and 5 bases lay outside the gene matches. From germline, CDR1 is MNHNS and CDR2 SASEGT. The CDR3 has 12 amino acids. The CDR3: CASKTGSAEAFF. DNA of the CDR3: TGTGCCAGCAAGACAGGGTCGGCTGAAGCTTTCTTT.

Note on this clone: This specimen includes other DNA sequences encoding the same CDR3. The chain uses TRBV5-4 and TRBJ2-7; TRBD1 matches at 8 bases. J gave up 6 bases and V 4 bases, and 9 bases lay outside the gene matches. Germline V CDR1 and CDR2: SGHNT, YYREEE (reference sequence). CDR3 length: 14 amino acids. The CDR3, as DNA: TGTGCCAGCAGCCTGGGTGGGACAGGCACCGAGCAGTACTTC. It codes for CASSLGGTGTEQYF.

The table lists this clone with a count of one. This rearrangement joins TRBV19 to TRBJ2-1; the match to TRBD2 covers 8 bases. The CDR3 covers 15 residues. J lost 4 bases, V lost 4 bases, and 6 bases had no gene match. Looked up from germline, CDR1 is LNHDA and CDR2 is SQIVND (reference sequence). The CDR3 loop is CASSKTSEKYNEQFF. The DNA for the CDR3 is TGTGCCAGTAGTAAGACTAGCGAGAAATACAATGAGCAGTTCTTC.

This sequence joins TRBV6-1 and TRBJ2-6, with 7 bases lining up with TRBD2. Germline V gene lookup returns CDR1 MNHNS and CDR2 SASEGT. The ends lost 7 bases at V and 1 base at J; junction bases unmatched: 4. The CDR3 extends over 15 amino acids. The DNA for the CDR3 is TGTGCCAGCAACAGACTAGCTTCTGGGGCCAACGTCCTGACTTTC. It is translated as CASNRLASGANVLTF.

The chain uses TRBV27 and TRBJ2-1, with D perhaps assigned TRBD1 or TRBD2 (5 bases each). Germline V CDR1 and CDR2: MNHEY, SMNVEV (reference sequence). This CDR3 contains 16 residues. V was cut by 0 bases and J by 5 bases, with 14 bases left in between. CDR3 sequence: CASSLSPRGADNEQFF. The CDR3 nucleotides read TGTGCCAGCAGTTTATCCCCTCGAGGGGCAGACAATGAGCAGTTCTTC.

V usage is TRBV19 and J usage is TRBJ1-2; 7 bases are shared with TRBD1. The CDR3 contains 14 residues. V was pared by 1 base and J by 4 bases, with 3 bases of the junction left unmatched. Germline V gene lookup returns CDR1 LNHDA and CDR2 SQIVND (reference sequence). The CDR3, as DNA: TGTGCCAGTAGTATAGGGAGGACAGGCTATGGCTACACCTTC. Encoded protein: CASSIGRTGYGYTF.

V usage is TRBV30 and J usage is TRBJ1-6, with TRBD1 matching 11 bases. Trimming took 4 bases from V and 9 from J; bases not matched to a gene: 5. The CDR3 loop spans 14 amino acids. Germline V gene sequence: CDR1 GTSNPN, CDR2 SVGIG (reference sequence). The CDR3 DNA reads as TGTGCCTGGACCCGGACAGGGGGCGGTTCACCCCTCCACTTT. This gives the protein CAWTRTGGGSPLHF.

This chain joins TRBV7-9 and TRBJ2-2; TRBD2 aligns across 13 bases. J lost 2 bases, V lost 5 bases, and 5 bases had no gene match. Germline loops: CDR1 SEHNR, CDR2 FQNEAQ (reference sequence). The CDR3 has 17 residues. The CDR3 DNA follows: TGTGCCAGCAGCAGGACTAGCGGGGGACTAAACACCGGGGAGCTGTTTTTT. Encoded protein: CASSRTSGGLNTGELFF.

V and J are TRBV5-1 and TRBJ1-2; 7 nucleotides agree with TRBD1. Trimming took 0 bases from V and 4 from J; bases not matched to a gene: 3. CDR1 and CDR2 from the germline V gene are SGHRS and YFSETQ. The CDR3 length is 14 residues. In DNA, the CDR3 is TGCGCCAGCAGCTTGGAGGGGGACAGCTATGGCTACACCTTC. Translation gives CASSLEGDSYGYTF.

The chain carries TRBV7-9 and TRBJ1-2; D possibly corresponds to TRBD1 (5 bases). There are 14 residues in the CDR3. Germline V gene sequence: CDR1 SEHNR, CDR2 FQNEAQ (reference sequence). With 10 bases removed from V and 2 bases from J, the gap between germline ends came to 17 bases. As DNA, the CDR3 is TGTGCCAACTCGGGACCTCTCCTAAACTATGGCTACACCTTC. It specifies CANSGPLLNYGYTF.

CDR3 nucleotide sequence: TGTGCCAGCAGCTTAGCCCTAGCGGGGGGGCCGGAGACCCAGTACTTC. Its protein is CASSLALAGGPETQYF. V usage is TRBV11-2 and J usage is TRBJ2-5; the match to TRBD2 covers 12 bases. The CDR3 totals 16 residues. Trimming at V came to 1 base and at J to 5 bases, leaving 5 bases not matched to a gene. CDR1 SGHAT and CDR2 FQNNGV come from the germline V gene.

The rearrangement links TRBV5-5 to TRBJ2-7; D may be TRBD1 (5 bases). Trimming left V 0 bases short and J 2 bases short, with 9 bases between. This CDR3 is 14 amino acids long. CDR1 is SGHKS, CDR2 YYEKEE, per germline (reference sequence). DNA for the CDR3: TGTGCCAGCAGCTTGGTTCCAGGGACCTACGAGCAGTACTTC. Protein sequence: CASSLVPGTYEQYF.

The CDR3: CASSHTGSYNEQFF. CDR3 nucleotide sequence: TGTGCCAGCAGCCATACAGGGTCCTACAATGAGCAGTTCTTC. This chain joins TRBV11-3 and TRBJ2-1; D is possibly TRBD1 (6 bases). The CDR3 is 14 residues long. CDR1 is SGHNT and CDR2 is YENEEA in the germline V gene. V lost 5 bases and J lost 1, with 9 bases in between.

This CDR3 reads CASSSQGAQGANVLTF. In nucleotides, the CDR3 is TGTGCCAGTAGTTCTCAGGGGGCGCAAGGGGCCAACGTCCTGACTTTC. J is TRBJ2-6 and V is TRBV19; 8 positions match TRBD1. The V segment lost 5 bases and the J segment 4 bases; nucleotides outside the gene matches: 7. The CDR3 is 16 residues long. Germline CDR1 and CDR2: LNHDA and SQIVND (reference sequence).

V usage is TRBV20-1 and J usage is TRBJ2-5; D tentatively fits TRBD1 or TRBD2 (5 bases each). The CDR3 is 11 residues long. Looked up from germline, CDR1 is DFQATT and CDR2 is SNEGSKA (reference sequence). The CDR3 region is CSYTEGETQYF. CDR3 in DNA: TGCAGCTACACCGAGGGGGAGACCCAGTACTTC.

The V and J genes are TRBV28 and TRBJ1-6, with 7 bases identical to TRBD1. The germline CDR1 and CDR2 sequences are MDHEN and SYDVKM. Trimming cost V 6 bases and J 2 bases; bases outside gene matches: 7. The CDR3 has 16 amino acids. The DNA of the CDR3 is TGTGCCAGCAGGGAAACAGACAGGGCCTATAATTCACCCCTCCACTTT. The encoded protein is CASRETDRAYNSPLHF.

This clone was detected only once. The V and J genes are TRBV9 and TRBJ2-7; D gene unclear. In germline, CDR1 is SGDLS, CDR2 YYNGEE. This CDR3 is built from 13 residues. Trimming cost V 0 bases and J 2 bases, with 6 bases left between them. The DNA for the CDR3 is TGTGCCAGCAGCGTAGGAACGACCTACGAGCAGTACTTC. Encoded protein: CASSVGTTYEQYF.

The chain is built from TRBV6-5 and TRBJ1-1, with no clear D. Trimming cost V 2 bases and J 1 base, with 8 bases left between them. This CDR3 is built from 14 residues. Germline assignment: CDR1 MNHEY and CDR2 SVGAGI. CDR3 sequence reads: CASSYREKNTEAFF. The CDR3 nucleotides are TGTGCCAGCAGTTACAGGGAGAAGAACACTGAAGCTTTCTTT.

This chain connects TRBV4-3 to TRBJ1-4; no reliable D call. Germline loops: CDR1 LGHNA, CDR2 YSLEER. This CDR3 region has 15 residues. Trimming pared 1 base from V and 4 bases from J, leaving 10 bases between. The DNA for the CDR3 is TGCGCCAGCAGCCAAGTTAGGACGAGTAATGAAAAACTGTTTTTT. Amino acid sequence: CASSQVRTSNEKLFF.

The chain carries TRBV5-8 and TRBJ2-4, with no clear D. There are 12 residues in the CDR3. The V and J ends lost 6 bases and 4 bases respectively, with 8 bases between them. From germline, CDR1 is SGHTS and CDR2 YDEGEE. CDR3 nucleotide sequence: TGTGCCAGCACCCTACAGAAAAACATTCAGTACTTC. It specifies CASTLQKNIQYF. Based on the CDR3 plus reference TRBV5-8 and TRBJ2-4, the full variable domain is EAGVTQSPTHLIKTRGQQATLRCSPISGHTSVYWYQQALGLGLQFLLWYDEGEERNRGNFPPRFSGRQFPNYSSELNVNALELEDSALYLCASTLQKNIQYFGAGTRLSVL.

V usage is TRBV10-3 and J usage is TRBJ2-5; D possibly corresponds to TRBD2 (5 bases). CDR1 ENHRY and CDR2 SYGVKD come from the germline V gene. This CDR3 has 13 amino acids. V was cut by 5 bases and J by 2 bases, with 9 bases left in between. The CDR3 DNA follows: TGTGCCATCAGTCTCACGGGGCAAGAGACCCAGTACTTC. Its translation: CAISLTGQETQYF.

CDR3 residues: CASSLETGGPQVCNQPQHF. The CDR3 bases are TGTGCCAGCAGCTTAGAGACCGGAGGACCCCAAGTTTGCAATCAGCCCCAGCATTTT. The chain recombines TRBV11-2 with TRBJ1-5; D remains ambiguous. The CDR3 contains 19 residues. The V and J ends lost 0 bases and 2 bases respectively, with 20 bases between them. The V gene's germline CDR1 is SGHAT and CDR2 FQNNGV.

The rearrangement links TRBV5-4 to TRBJ2-1, with a weak D call TRBD2 (6 bases). Germline-derived CDR1 and CDR2 are SGHNT and YYREEE (reference sequence). This CDR3 comprises 15 residues. V lost 4 bases, J lost 3 bases, and 14 bases lay in between. The CDR3 nucleotides are TGTGCCAGCAGCCCAGGGCCGGGGGACTACAATGAGCAGTTCTTC. Its translation is CASSPGPGDYNEQFF.

The chain links TRBV19 to TRBJ2-7; 10 nucleotides line up with TRBD2. The trim removed 5 bases at V and 3 bases at J, leaving 4 bases unmatched. Germline values: CDR1 LNHDA, CDR2 SQIVND (reference sequence). The CDR3 loop spans 14 amino acids. The CDR3 loop is CASSPLAGGYEQYF. The DNA of the CDR3 is TGTGCCAGTAGTCCATTAGCGGGGGGCTACGAGCAGTACTTC.

The chain uses TRBV7-8 and TRBJ2-1; D is unresolved. Between the trimmed V and J ends, which lost 2 bases and 0 bases, there was a span of 11 bases. The CDR3 totals 16 residues. CDR1 is SGHVS and CDR2 is FQNEAQ in the germline V gene. The CDR3 DNA reads TGTGCCAGCAGCTTAAGTACCTCGAGCTCCTACAATGAGCAGTTCTTC. This codes for CASSLSTSSSYNEQFF.

The chain couples TRBV5-1 to TRBJ1-2, with unresolved D. This CDR3 is built from 15 residues. V lost 0 bases to trimming and J lost 2 bases, with 11 bases between them. CDR1 and CDR2 from the germline V gene are SGHRS and YFSETQ. The CDR3 spells CASSLELGQNYGYTF. DNA for the CDR3: TGCGCCAGCAGCTTGGAGTTAGGGCAGAACTATGGCTACACCTTC.

Note on this clone: Within the sample, other DNA sequences also encode this same CDR3. The chain joins TRBV4-3 to TRBJ1-1; no clear D gene. V lost 3 bases and J 1 base, leaving 6 bases between the germline ends. Germline-derived CDR1 and CDR2 are LGHNA and YSLEER. This CDR3 region has 13 residues. This chain's CDR3 is CASSQEENTEAFF. CDR3 in DNA: TGCGCCAGCAGCCAGGAGGAGAACACTGAAGCTTTCTTT.

The gene calls are TRBV7-9 and TRBJ1-1; the D is unclear. Germline V gives CDR1 SEHNR, CDR2 FQNEAQ (reference sequence). V dropped 0 bases and J dropped 8 bases, with 4 bases sitting between them. The CDR3 spans 11 residues. CDR3 bases: TGTGCCAGCAGCTTAGCGAGCGAAGCTTTCTTT. This gives the protein CASSLASEAFF.

This clone was picked up one time. The chain is built from TRBV7-2 and TRBJ2-3, with TRBD2 matching 10 bases. Looked up from germline, CDR1 is SGHTA and CDR2 is FQGNSA. The V and J ends lost 5 bases and 6 bases, in that order; junction bases with no gene match: 5. The CDR3 runs to 14 residues. The CDR3 is CASSPGTSADTQYF. The CDR3 coding sequence is TGTGCCAGCAGCCCCGGGACTAGCGCCGATACGCAGTATTTT.

CDR3 nucleotide sequence: TGTGCCAGCACCCCGACGGGCTACGAGCAGTACTTC. Encoded protein: CASTPTGYEQYF. V and J are TRBV7-9 and TRBJ2-7; D ambiguous. Trimming took off 7 bases at V and 3 bases at J, with 10 bases between the two ends. The germline gives CDR1 SEHNR, CDR2 FQNEAQ (reference sequence). The CDR3 contains 12 residues.

CDR3 region: CASSLDQKNYNEQFF. CDR3 in DNA: TGTGCCAGCAGCTTAGACCAGAAAAACTACAATGAGCAGTTCTTC. The rearrangement joins TRBV7-7 to TRBJ2-1; D uncertain. V shed 1 base and J shed 3 bases, with 10 bases lying between them. The CDR3 spans 15 residues. In germline, CDR1 is SSHAT, CDR2 FNYEAQ (reference sequence).

This clone has a handful of counts. Written as DNA, the CDR3 is TGCGCCAGCAGCCTGGACCCTAACTATGGCTACACCTTC. This encodes CASSLDPNYGYTF. This chain joins TRBV5-1 and TRBJ1-2, with D uncertain. The germline V gene encodes CDR1 SGHRS and CDR2 YFSETQ. This CDR3 contains 13 residues. V lost 4 bases, J lost 0 bases, and 7 bases lay in between.